This T cell receptor beta chain was captured by sequencing in a study of shared clonotypes between healthy human individuals. Regarding the study as a whole: Sharing of clonotypes among donors was expected to vary with sequencing depth. Richness estimates generally favored naive over memory subsets.

On this clone: The antigen is not known.

Healthy and HIV-negative, the adult donors had no recent acute infections or vaccinations. V was pared by 5 bases and J by 7 bases, with 15 bases between. CDR1 is LNHDA, CDR2 SQIVND, per germline (reference sequence). The CDR3 contains 15 residues. Original processing methods: Junction-only immunoSEQ data arrived without quality scores, meaning filtering differed. Profiling relied on immunoSEQ multiplex PCR, and the TCRdb table lists in-frame clones only, not all of them. V and J calls plus clone size are reproduced from that table; the DNA served to infer D and trimming. The data show millions of clones, roughly 96% seen once.

The sequenced sample was naive CD4+ T cells sorted from blood. Subset here: CD45RA+ positively selected. V and J are TRBV19 and TRBJ1-6; no definite D call. This clonotype was obtained from a man aged 18 to 35 in good health. In DNA, the CDR3 is TGTGCCAGTAGTGATGGAGCCGGGCGGAATTCACCCCTCCACTTT. Amino acids: CASSDGAGRNSPLHF.